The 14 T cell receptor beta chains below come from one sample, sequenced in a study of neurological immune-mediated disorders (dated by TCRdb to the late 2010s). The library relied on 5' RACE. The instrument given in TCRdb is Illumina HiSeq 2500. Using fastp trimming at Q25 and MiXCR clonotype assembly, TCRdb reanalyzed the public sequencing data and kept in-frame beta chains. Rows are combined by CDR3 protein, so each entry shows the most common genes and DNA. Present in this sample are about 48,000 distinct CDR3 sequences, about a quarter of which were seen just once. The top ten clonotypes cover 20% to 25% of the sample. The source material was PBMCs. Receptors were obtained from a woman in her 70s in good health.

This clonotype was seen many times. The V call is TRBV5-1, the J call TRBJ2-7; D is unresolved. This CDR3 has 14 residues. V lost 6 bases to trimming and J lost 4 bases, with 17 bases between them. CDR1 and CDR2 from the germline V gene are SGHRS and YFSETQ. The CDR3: CASIADPPGYEQYF. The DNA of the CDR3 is TGCGCCAGCATCGCGGACCCCCCCGGTTACGAGCAGTACTTC.

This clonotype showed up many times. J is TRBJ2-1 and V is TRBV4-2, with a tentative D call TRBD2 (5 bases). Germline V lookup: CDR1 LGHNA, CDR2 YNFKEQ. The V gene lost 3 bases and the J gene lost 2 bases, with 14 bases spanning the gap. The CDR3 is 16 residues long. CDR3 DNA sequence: TGTGCCAGCAGCCAGCCGTGGAAACTAGCCTACAATGAGCAGTTCTTC. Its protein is CASSQPWKLAYNEQFF.

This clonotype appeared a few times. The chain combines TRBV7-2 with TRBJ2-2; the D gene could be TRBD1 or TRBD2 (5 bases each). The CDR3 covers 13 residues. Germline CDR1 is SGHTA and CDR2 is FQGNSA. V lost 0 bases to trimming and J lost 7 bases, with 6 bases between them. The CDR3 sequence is CASSLARGGELFF. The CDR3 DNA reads TGTGCCAGCAGCTTAGCGAGGGGCGGGGAGCTGTTTTTT.

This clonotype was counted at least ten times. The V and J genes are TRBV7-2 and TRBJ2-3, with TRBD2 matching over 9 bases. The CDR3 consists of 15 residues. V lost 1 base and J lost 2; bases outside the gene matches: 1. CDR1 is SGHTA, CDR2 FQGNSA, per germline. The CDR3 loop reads CASSLGGRVTDTQYF. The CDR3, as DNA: TGTGCCAGCAGCTTAGGCGGGAGGGTCACAGATACGCAGTATTTT.

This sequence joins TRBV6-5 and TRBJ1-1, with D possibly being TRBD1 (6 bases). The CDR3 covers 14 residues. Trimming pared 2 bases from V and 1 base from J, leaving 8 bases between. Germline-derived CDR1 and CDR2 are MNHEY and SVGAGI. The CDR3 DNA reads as TGTGCCAGCAGTTACGGGACAAAGAACACTGAAGCTTTCTTT. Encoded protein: CASSYGTKNTEAFF.

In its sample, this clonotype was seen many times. CDR3 nucleotide sequence: TGCAGCGTATCTACGTACCCCGTCCCCGAAGGGAAGAATGAAGCTTTCTTT. Protein: CSVSTYPVPEGKNEAFF. The rearrangement uses TRBV29-1 and TRBJ1-1; D ambiguous. With 6 bases removed from V and 7 bases from J, the gap between germline ends came to 30 bases. The CDR3 runs to 17 residues. Germline loops: CDR1 SQVTM, CDR2 ANQGSEA.

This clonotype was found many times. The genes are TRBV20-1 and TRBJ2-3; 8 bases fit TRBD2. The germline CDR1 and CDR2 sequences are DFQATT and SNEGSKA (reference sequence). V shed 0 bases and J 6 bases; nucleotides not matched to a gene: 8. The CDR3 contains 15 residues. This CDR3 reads CSARDPAGGGDTQYF. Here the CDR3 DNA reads TGCAGTGCTAGAGATCCAGCGGGCGGGGGGGATACGCAGTATTTT.

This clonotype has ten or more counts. This CDR3 is CSARWARAGVTNEQFF. CDR3 nucleotides: TGCAGTGCTAGGTGGGCCCGGGCGGGAGTAACAAATGAGCAGTTCTTC. The genes are TRBV20-1 and TRBJ2-1; 7 bases are shared with TRBD2. CDR1 and CDR2 (germline): DFQATT, SNEGSKA (reference sequence). J was trimmed by 7 bases and V by 3 bases; bases with no gene match: 15. CDR3 length equals 16 residues.

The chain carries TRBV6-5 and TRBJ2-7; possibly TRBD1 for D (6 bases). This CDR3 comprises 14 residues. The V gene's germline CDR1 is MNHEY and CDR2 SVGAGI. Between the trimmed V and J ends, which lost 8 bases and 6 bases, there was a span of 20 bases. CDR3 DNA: TGTGCCAGCCGGACCCAGGGAATACAGGGCGAGCAGTACTTC. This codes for CASRTQGIQGEQYF.

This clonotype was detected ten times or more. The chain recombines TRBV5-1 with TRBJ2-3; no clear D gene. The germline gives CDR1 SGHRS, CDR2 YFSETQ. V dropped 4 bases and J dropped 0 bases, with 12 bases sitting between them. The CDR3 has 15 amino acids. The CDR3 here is CASSLTVASTDTQYF. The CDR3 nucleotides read TGCGCCAGCAGCCTGACGGTCGCTAGCACAGATACGCAGTATTTT. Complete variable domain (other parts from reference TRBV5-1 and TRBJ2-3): KAGVTQTPRYLIKTRGQQVTLSCSPISGHRSVSWYQQTPGQGLQFLFEYFSETQRNKGNFPGRFSGRQFSNSRSEMNVSTLELGDSALYLCASSLTVASTDTQYFGPGTRLTVL.

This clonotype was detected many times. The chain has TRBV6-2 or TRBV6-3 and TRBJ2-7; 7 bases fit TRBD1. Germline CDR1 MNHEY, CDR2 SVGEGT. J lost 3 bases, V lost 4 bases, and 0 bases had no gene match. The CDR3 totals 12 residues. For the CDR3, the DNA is TGTGCCAGCAGTTGGACAGGCTACGAGCAGTACTTC. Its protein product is CASSWTGYEQYF.

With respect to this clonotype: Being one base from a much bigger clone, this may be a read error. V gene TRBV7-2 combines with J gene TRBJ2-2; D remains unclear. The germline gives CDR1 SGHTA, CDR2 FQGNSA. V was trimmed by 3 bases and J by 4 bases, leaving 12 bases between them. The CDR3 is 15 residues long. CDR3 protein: CASSFLLLTTGELFF. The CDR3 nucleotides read TGTGCCAGCAGCTTTCTACTCTTGACCACCGGGGAGCTGTTTTTT.

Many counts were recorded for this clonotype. CDR3 protein: CASSPPERGSYNEQFF. CDR3 DNA: TGCGCCAGCAGCCCCCCCGAACGGGGTTCCTACAATGAGCAGTTCTTC. The chain couples TRBV5-1 to TRBJ2-1; tentatively, D is TRBD2 (5 bases). V was pared by 4 bases and J by 1 base, with 15 bases between. The CDR3 has 16 residues. The germline gives CDR1 SGHRS, CDR2 YFSETQ.

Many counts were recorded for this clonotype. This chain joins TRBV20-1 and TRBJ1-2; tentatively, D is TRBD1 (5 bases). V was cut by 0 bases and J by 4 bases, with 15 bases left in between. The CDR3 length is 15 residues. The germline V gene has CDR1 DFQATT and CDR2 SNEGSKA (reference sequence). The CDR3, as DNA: TGCAGTGCTAGAGACCGCCGGGGCAGCCGCTATGGCTACACCTTC. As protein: CSARDRRGSRYGYTF.